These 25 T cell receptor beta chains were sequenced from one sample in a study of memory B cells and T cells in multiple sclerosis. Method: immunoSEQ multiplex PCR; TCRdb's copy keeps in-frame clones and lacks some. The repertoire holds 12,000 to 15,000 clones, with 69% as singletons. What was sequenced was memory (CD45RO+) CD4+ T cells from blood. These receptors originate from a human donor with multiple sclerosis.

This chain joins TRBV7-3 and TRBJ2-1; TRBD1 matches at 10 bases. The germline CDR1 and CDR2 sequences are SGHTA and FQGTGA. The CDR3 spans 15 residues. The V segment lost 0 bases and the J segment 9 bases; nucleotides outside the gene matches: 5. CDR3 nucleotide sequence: TGTGCCAGCAGCTTAACACCGGGACAGGGGACTGAGCAGTTCTTC. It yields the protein CASSLTPGQGTEQFF.

The CDR3 nucleotides are TGTGCCAGTAGTACCTATAGTCGCTCCTACAATGAGCAGTTCTTC. It translates to CASSTYSRSYNEQFF. The chain combines TRBV19 with TRBJ2-1; D gene ambiguous. This CDR3 is 15 amino acids long. CDR1 and CDR2 from the germline V gene are LNHDA and SQIVND (reference sequence). The germline V and J ends were trimmed by 4 bases and 0 bases, with 10 bases remaining between them.

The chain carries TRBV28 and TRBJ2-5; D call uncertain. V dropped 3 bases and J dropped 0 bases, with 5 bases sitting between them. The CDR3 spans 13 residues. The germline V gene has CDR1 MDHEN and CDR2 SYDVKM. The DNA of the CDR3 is TGTGCCAGCAGTTTCTCCTACCAAGAGACCCAGTACTTC. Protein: CASSFSYQETQYF.

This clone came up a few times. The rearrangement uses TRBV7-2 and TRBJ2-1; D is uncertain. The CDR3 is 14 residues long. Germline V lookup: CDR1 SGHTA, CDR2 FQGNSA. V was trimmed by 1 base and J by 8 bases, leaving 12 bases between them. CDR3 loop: CASSLGGRAYEQFF. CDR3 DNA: TGTGCCAGCAGCTTAGGTGGCCGTGCTTATGAGCAGTTCTTC.

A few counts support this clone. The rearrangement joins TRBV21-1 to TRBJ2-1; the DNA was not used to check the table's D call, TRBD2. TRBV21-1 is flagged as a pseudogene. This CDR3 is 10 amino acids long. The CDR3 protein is CASTYFAGFF. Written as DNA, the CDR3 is TGTGCCAGCACCTACTTCGCGGGATTCTTC.

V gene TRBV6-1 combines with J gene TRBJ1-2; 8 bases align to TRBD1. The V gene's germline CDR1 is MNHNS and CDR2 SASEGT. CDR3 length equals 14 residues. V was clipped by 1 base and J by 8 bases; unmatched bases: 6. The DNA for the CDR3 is TGTGCCAGCAGTGAAGGGGACAGGACGGGAGGCTACACCTTC. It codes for CASSEGDRTGGYTF.

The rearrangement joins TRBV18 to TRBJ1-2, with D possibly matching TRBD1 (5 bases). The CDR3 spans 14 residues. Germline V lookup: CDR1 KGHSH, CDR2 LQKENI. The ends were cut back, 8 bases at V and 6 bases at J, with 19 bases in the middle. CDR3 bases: TGTGCCAGCACCACGAGTGGGGGGGTCGATGGCTACACCTTC. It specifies CASTTSGGVDGYTF.

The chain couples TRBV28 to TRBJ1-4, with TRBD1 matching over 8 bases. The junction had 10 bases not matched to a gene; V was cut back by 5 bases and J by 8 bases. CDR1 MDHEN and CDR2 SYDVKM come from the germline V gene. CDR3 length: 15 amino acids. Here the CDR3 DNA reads TGTGCCAGCAGTCCCCTCACAGGGGGTGGGGAAAAACTGTTTTTT. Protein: CASSPLTGGGEKLFF.

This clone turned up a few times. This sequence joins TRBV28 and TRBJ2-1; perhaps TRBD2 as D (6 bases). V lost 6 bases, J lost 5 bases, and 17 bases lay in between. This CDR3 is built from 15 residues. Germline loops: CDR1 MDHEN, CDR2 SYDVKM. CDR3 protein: CASSRTLAKDNEQFF. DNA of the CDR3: TGTGCCAGCAGCAGGACGCTAGCGAAGGACAATGAGCAGTTCTTC.

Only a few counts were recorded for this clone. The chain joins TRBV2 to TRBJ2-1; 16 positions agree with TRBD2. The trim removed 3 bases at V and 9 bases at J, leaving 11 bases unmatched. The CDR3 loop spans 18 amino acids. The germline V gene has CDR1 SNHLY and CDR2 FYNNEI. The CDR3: CASSERGLAGGKASEQFF. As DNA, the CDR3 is TGTGCCAGCAGTGAGCGGGGACTAGCGGGAGGGAAGGCGAGTGAGCAGTTCTTC.

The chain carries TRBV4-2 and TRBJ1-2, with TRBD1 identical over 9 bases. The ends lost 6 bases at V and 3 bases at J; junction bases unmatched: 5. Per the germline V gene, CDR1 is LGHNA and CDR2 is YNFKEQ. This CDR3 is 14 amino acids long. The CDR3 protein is CASSPGQGDYGYTF. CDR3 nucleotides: TGTGCCAGCAGTCCGGGACAGGGTGACTATGGCTACACCTTC.

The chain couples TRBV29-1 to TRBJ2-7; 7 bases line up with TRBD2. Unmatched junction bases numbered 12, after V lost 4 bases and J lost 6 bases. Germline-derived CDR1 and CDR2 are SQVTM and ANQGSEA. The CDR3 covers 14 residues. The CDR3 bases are TGCAGCGTTGTGGGGGAGGGCCAACGGGGCGAGCAGTACTTC. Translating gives CSVVGEGQRGEQYF.

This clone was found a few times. CDR3 loop: CASSEDRVAGELFF. CDR3 nucleotides: TGTGCCAGCAGCGAAGACAGGGTAGCCGGGGAGCTGTTTTTT. V gene TRBV7-9 combines with J gene TRBJ2-2; 7 bases fit TRBD1. J was trimmed by 6 bases and V by 5 bases; bases with no gene match: 6. The CDR3 sequence is 14 residues long. CDR1 is SEHNR and CDR2 is FQNEAQ in the germline V gene (reference sequence).

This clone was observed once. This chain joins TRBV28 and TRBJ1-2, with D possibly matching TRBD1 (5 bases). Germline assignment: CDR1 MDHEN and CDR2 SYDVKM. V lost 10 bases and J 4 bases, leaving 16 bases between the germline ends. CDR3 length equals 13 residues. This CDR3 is CATDSQPSYGYTF. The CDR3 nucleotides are TGTGCCACCGACAGCCAACCAAGCTATGGCTACACCTTC.

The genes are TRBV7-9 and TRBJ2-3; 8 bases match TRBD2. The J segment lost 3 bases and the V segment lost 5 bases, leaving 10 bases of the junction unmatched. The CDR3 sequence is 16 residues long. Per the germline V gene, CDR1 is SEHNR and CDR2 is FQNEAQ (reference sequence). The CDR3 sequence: CASSRHPGGGTDTQYF. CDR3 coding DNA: TGTGCCAGCAGCCGACACCCGGGAGGGGGGACAGATACGCAGTATTTT.

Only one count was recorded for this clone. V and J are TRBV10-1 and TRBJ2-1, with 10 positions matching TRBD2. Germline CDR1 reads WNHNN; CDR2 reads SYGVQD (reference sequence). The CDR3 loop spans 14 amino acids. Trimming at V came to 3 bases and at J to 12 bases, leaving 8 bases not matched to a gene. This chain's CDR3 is CASSDARTSGGQFF. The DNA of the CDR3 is TGCGCCAGCAGTGACGCCAGGACTAGCGGTGGGCAGTTCTTC.

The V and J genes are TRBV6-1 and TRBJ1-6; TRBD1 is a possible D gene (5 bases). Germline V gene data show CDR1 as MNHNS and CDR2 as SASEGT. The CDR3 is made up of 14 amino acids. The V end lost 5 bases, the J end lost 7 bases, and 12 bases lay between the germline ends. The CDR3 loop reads CASSPTGLNSPLHF. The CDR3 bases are TGTGCCAGCAGTCCGACGGGACTCAATTCACCCCTCCACTTT.

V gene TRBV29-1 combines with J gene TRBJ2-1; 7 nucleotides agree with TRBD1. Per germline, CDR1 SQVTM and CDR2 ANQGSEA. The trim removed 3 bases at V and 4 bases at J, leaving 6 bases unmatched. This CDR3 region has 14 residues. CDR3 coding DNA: TGCAGCGTTGATCGGACAGGAATTTACAATGAGCAGTTCTTC. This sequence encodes CSVDRTGIYNEQFF.

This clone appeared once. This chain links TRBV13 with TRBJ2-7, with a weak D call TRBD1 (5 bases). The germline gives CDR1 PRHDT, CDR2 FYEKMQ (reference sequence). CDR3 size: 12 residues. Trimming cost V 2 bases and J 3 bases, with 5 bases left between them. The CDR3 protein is CASSLTGYEQYF. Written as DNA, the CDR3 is TGTGCCAGCAGCTTAACAGGCTACGAGCAGTACTTC.

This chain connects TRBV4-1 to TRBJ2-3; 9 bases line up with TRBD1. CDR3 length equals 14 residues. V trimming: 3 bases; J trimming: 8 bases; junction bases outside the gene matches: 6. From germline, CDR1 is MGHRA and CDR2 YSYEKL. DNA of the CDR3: TGCGCCAGCAGCCAGAATGACAGGGGGGGTACGCAGTATTTT. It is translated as CASSQNDRGGTQYF.

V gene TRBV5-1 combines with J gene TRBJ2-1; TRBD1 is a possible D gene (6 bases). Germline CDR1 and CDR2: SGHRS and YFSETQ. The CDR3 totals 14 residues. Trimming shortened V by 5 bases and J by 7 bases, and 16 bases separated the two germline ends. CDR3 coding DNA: TGCGCCAGCAGTTATGGACAGCCTCGGAATGAGCAGTTCTTC. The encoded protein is CASSYGQPRNEQFF. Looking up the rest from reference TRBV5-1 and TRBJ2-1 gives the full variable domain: KAGVTQTPRYLIKTRGQQVTLSCSPISGHRSVSWYQQTPGQGLQFLFEYFSETQRNKGNFPGRFSGRQFSNSRSEMNVSTLELGDSALYLCASSYGQPRNEQFFGPGTRLTVL.

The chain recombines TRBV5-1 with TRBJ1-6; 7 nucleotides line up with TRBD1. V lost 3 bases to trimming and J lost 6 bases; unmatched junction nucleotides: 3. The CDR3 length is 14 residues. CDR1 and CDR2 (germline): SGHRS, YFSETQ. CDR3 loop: CASSSGTANSPLHF. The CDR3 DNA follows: TGCGCCAGCAGCTCCGGGACAGCTAATTCACCCCTCCACTTT.

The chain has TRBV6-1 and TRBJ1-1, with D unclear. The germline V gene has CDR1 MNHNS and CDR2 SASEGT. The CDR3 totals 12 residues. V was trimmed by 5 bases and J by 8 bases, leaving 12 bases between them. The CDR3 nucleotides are TGTGCCAGCAGTTCCCATAACTGGGAAGCTTTCTTT. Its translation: CASSSHNWEAFF.

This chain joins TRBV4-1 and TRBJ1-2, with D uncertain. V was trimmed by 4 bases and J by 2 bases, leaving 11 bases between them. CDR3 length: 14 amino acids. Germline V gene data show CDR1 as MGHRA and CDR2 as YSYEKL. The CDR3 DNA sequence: TGCGCCAGCAGCCCCGGGTCGTTGAACTATGGCTACACCTTC. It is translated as CASSPGSLNYGYTF.

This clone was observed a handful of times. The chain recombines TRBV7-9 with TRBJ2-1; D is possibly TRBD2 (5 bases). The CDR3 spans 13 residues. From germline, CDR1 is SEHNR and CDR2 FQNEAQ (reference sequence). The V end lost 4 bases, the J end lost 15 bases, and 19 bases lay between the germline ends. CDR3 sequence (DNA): TGTGCCAGCAGCTCAGGAACCGGGATAGAGAGGTTCTTC. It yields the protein CASSSGTGIERFF.